This TCR beta chain is drawn from a study of OX40 agonist ivuxolimab in advanced cancers. As for the study in general: Three patients, one with hepatocellular carcinoma and two with cutaneous melanoma, responded partially.

Sequenced by immunoSEQ multiplex PCR; TCRdb stores in-frame clones only, minus some. This sample has tens of thousands of clones; about 90% occur once, and the top ten carry under 12%. Comments on this clone: Its antigen is undetermined.

Study findings and constraints: Low clonal expansion, among the lowest seen, marked partial responders at 0.1-3.0 mg/kg. At 0.1 to 3.0 mg/kg and by week 6, clonal expansion occurred in CD4+ and CD8+ blood T cells.

CDR3 length equals 11 residues. The germline V and J ends were trimmed by 2 bases and 5 bases, with 0 bases remaining between them. CDR1 is MNHNY, CDR2 SVGAGI, per germline (reference sequence). The chain combines TRBV6-6 with TRBJ1-4, with D hard to call. Sequenced here: CD4+ or CD8+ T cells sorted from blood, sampled in a trial of the OX40 agonist ivuxolimab. This TCR came from an adult with an advanced solid tumor such as melanoma, head and neck, liver or kidney cancer. In DNA form, the CDR3 reads TGTGCCAGCAGTTACAATGAAAAACTGTTTTTT. Encoded protein: CASSYNEKLFF.